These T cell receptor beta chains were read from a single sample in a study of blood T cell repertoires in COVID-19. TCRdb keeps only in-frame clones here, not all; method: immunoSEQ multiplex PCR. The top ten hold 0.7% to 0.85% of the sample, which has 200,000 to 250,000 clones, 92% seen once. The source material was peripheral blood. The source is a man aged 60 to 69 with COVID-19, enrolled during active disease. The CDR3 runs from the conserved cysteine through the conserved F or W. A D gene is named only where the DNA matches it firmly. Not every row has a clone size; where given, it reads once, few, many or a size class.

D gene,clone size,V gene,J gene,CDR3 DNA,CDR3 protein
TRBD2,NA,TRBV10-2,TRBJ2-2,TGCGCCAGCGCGGGAGTCCTCGACACCGGGGAGCTGTTTTTT,CASAGVLDTGELFF
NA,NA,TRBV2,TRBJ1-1,TGTGCCAGCACTACAGGGAGCAGCACTGAAGCTTTCTTT,CASTTGSSTEAFF
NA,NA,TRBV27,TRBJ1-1,TGTGCCGCGCACCCATATGCCGCCCGGTTCACTGAAGCTTTCTTT,CAAHPYAARFTEAFF
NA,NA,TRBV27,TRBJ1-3,TGTGCCAGCAGTCCATCCGGGGGTCGGGGAAACACCATATATTTT,CASSPSGGRGNTIYF
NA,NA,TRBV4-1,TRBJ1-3,TGCGCCAGCAGCCAAGGGGGAAATAACAGGGTCTTGACTGGAAACACCATATATTTT,CASSQGGNNRVLTGNTIYF
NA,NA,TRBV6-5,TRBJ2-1,TGTGCCAGCAGTTACTCGCGGGCTACCAATGAGCAGTTCTTC,CASSYSRATNEQFF
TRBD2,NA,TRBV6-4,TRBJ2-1,TGTGCCAGCACACGGAGGACTAGCGGGGGGGCTCCCTACAATGAGCAGTTCTTC,CASTRRTSGGAPYNEQFF
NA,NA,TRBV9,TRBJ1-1,TGTGCCAGCAGCGTATCTTGGGCGGGGAACACTGAAGCTTTCTTT,CASSVSWAGNTEAFF
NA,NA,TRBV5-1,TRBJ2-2,TGCGCCAGCAGCCGGGGGAACACCGGGGAGCTGTTTTTT,CASSRGNTGELFF
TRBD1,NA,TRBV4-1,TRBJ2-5,TGCGCCAGCAGCCCTAGGACAGGGCCTGGGGAGACCCAGTACTTC,CASSPRTGPGETQYF
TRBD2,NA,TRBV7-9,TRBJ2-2,TGTGCCAGCAGCTGGGGGGGAGGAATCACTTCCACCGGGGAGCTGTTTTTT,CASSWGGGITSTGELFF
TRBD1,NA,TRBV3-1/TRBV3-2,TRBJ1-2,TGTGCCAGCAGCCGAGACAGGGGGGCTTATGGCTACACCTTC,CASSRDRGAYGYTF
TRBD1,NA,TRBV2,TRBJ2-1,TGTGCCAGCACTTTTAGGGACAGGGACTACAATGAGCAGTTCTTC,CASTFRDRDYNEQFF
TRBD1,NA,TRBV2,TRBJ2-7,TGTGCCAGCAGTCGGCAGGGGGTTTCCTACGAGCAGTACTTC,CASSRQGVSYEQYF
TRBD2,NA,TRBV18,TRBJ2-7,TGTGCCAGCTCACCTGGGACTAGCTACGAGCAGTACTTC,CASSPGTSYEQYF
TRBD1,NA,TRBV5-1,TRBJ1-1,TGCGCCAGCAGCTTGGGGGGGCGACAGGGAGAGGGGAACACTGAAGCTTTCTTT,CASSLGGRQGEGNTEAFF
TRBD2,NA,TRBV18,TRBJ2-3,TGTGCCAGCTCACCATCAGCGGGAGGGCCCGATACGCAGTATTTT,CASSPSAGGPDTQYF
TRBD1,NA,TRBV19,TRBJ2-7,TGTGCCAGTAGTATACCGGGACAGGGGGCCTACGAGCAGTACTTC,CASSIPGQGAYEQYF
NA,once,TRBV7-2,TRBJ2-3,TGTGCCAGCAGCACCGGGAGTCGCGGTACGCAGTATTTT,CASSTGSRGTQYF
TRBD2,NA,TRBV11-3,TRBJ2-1,TGTGCCAGCAGCTTATTGACTAGCGGAGACAATGAGCAGTTCTTC,CASSLLTSGDNEQFF
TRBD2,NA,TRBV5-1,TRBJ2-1,TGCGCCAGCAGTTCTAGCGGGGGCTCCTACAATGAGCAGTTCTTC,CASSSSGGSYNEQFF
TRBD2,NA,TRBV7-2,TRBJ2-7,TGTGCCAGCAGCAGCGGACTAGCGGGAGGTAGTGAGTACTTC,CASSSGLAGGSEYF
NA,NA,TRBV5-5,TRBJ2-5,TGTGCCAGCACCTTTTGGCCAGGGGGGAAAGAGACCCAGTACTTC,CASTFWPGGKETQYF
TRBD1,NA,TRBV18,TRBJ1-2,TGTGCCAGCTCACAGGGGACAGGGTCCCAGGGTGGAGGCTACACCTTC,CASSQGTGSQGGGYTF
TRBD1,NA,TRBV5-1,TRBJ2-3,TGCGCCAGCAGCTCGACAGGGGGGACAGATACGCAGTATTTT,CASSSTGGTDTQYF
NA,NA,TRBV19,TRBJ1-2,TGTGCCAGTAGTATTATGTCGGGGACTGGACATGGCTACACCTTC,CASSIMSGTGHGYTF
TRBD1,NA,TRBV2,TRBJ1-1,TGTGCCAGCAGGGGACAGGTATTGGGACACGCTGAAGCTTTCTTT,CASRGQVLGHAEAFF
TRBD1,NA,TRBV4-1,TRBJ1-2,TGCGCCAGCAGCGTCCGAACAGGGGGCGGGCACTATGGCTACACCTTC,CASSVRTGGGHYGYTF
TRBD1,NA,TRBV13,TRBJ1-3,TGTGCCAGCAGCTTAAATACCGGGACAGGGAAAAACACCATATATTTT,CASSLNTGTGKNTIYF
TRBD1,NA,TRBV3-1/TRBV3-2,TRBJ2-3,TGTGCCAGCAGCCAAGCGTCCGACAGGGGAACGCAGTATTTT,CASSQASDRGTQYF
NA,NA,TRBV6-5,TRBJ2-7,TGTGCCAGCACCTCGACTCTTAGCTCCTACGAGCAGTACTTC,CASTSTLSSYEQYF
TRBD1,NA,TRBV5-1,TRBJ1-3,TGCGCCAGCAGCTCAGGACAGGGCGACGACACCATATATTTT,CASSSGQGDDTIYF
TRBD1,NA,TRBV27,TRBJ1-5,TGTGCCAGCAGTAAGACAGGGTTTAATCAGCCCCAGCATTTT,CASSKTGFNQPQHF
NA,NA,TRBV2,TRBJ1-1,TGTGCCAGCAAAAGTGAGCGGTTTAGCACTGAAGCTTTCTTT,CASKSERFSTEAFF
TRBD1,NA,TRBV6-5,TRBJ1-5,TGTGCCAGCAGTATGGGACAGGGAGCCGGTCAGCCCCAGCATTTT,CASSMGQGAGQPQHF
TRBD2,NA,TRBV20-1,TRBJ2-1,TGCAGTGCTAGTCCCGGGGGGGCCTTAGATGAGCAGTTCTTC,CSASPGGALDEQFF
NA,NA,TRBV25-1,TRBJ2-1,TGTGCCAGCAGTGAAAGCGGCAGGAGGGGTGAGCAGTTCTTC,CASSESGRRGEQFF
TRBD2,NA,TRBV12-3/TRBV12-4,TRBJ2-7,TGTGCCAGCACGCTAGCGGGAGGGCCCGAGCAGTACTTC,CASTLAGGPEQYF
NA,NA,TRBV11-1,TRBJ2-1,TGTGCCAGCAGGGAGGCCGGGGACTACAATGAGCAGTTCTTC,CASREAGDYNEQFF
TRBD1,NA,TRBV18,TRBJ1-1,TGTGCCAGCTCACGCGGGACAGGGTCGAACACTGAAGCTTTCTTT,CASSRGTGSNTEAFF
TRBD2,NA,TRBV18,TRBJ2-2,TGTGCCAGCTCACCCCGAGCGGGGGGAACCGGGGAGCTGTTTTTT,CASSPRAGGTGELFF
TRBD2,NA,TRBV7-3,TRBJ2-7,TGTGCCAGCAGCTTATCAGCGGGAGGCTTTGGCGAGCAGTACTTC,CASSLSAGGFGEQYF
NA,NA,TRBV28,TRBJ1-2,TGTGCCAGCAGCCCGACAGGCCCACCCTATGGCTACACCTTC,CASSPTGPPYGYTF
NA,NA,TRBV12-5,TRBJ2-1,TGTGCTAGTGGTTTAGACTGGAACAATGAGCAGTTCTTC,CASGLDWNNEQFF
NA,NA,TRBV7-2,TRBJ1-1,TGTGCCAGCAGCCCCCTCCAGGGGCCCCACACTGAAGCTTTCTTT,CASSPLQGPHTEAFF
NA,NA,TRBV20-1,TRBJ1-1,TGCAGTGCTAGTCCCCCGGGACACGGCACTGAAGCTTTCTTT,CSASPPGHGTEAFF
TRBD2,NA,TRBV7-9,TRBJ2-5,TGTGCCAGCAGCTTCCAGGGACTAGATCAAGAGACCCAGTACTTC,CASSFQGLDQETQYF
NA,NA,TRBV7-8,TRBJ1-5,TGTGCCAGCAGCTTAGCGTCTACATCTAGGTGGCAGCCCCAGCATTTT,CASSLASTSRWQPQHF
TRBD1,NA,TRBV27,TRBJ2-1,TGTGCCAGCAGTTTATCTCCCGGACAGGGGGCCGGTGAGCAGTTCTTC,CASSLSPGQGAGEQFF
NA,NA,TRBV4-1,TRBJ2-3,TGCGCCAGCAGCCATACGTCACAATCCCTCACAGATACGCAGTATTTT,CASSHTSQSLTDTQYF
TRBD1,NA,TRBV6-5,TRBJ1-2,TGTGCCAGCAGTCCTCGGACAGGAGCTAACTATGGCTACACCTTC,CASSPRTGANYGYTF
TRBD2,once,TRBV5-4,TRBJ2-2,TGTGCCAGCAGCTATTCCCCGGCGGGGGGTGACACCGGGGAGCTGTTTTTT,CASSYSPAGGDTGELFF
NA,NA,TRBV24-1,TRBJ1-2,TGTGCCACCAGTGATTTGGATACCGCAGGGGCTGGTGGCTACACCTTC,CATSDLDTAGAGGYTF
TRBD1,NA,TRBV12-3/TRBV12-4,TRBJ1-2,TGTGCCAGCAGGGGGGGACAGGTGACTGGCTACACCTTC,CASRGGQVTGYTF
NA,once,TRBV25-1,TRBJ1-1,TGTGCCAGCAGTGCTCAGGTGTACACTGAAGCTTTCTTT,CASSAQVYTEAFF